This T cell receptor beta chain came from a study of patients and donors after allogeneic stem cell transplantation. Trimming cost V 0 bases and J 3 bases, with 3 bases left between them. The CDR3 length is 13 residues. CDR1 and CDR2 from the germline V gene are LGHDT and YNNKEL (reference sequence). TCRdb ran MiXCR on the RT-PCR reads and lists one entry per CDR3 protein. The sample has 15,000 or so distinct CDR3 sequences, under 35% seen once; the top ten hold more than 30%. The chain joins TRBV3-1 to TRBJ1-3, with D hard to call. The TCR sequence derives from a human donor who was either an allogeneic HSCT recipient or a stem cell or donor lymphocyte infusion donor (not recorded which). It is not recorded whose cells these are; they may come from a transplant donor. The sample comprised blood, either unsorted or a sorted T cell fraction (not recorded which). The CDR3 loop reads CASSQEGGNTIYF. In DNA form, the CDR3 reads TGTGCCAGCAGCCAAGAGGGTGGAAACACCATATATTTT. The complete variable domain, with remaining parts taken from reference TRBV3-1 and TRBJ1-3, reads DTAVSQTPKYLVTQMGNDKSIKCEQNLGHDTMYWYKQDSKKFLKIMFSYNNKELIINETVPNRFSPKSPDKAHLNLHINSLELGDSAVYFCASSQEGGNTIYFGEGSWLTVV.